Following are 5 T cell receptor beta chains from one sample sequenced in a study of T cell responses to AZD1222 COVID-19 vaccine. The assay was immunoSEQ multiplex PCR, and TCRdb's table has in-frame clones only and misses some. This sample has about 73,000 clones, with more than 70% found just once. The specimen was peripheral blood, collected on day 0 of AZD1222 vaccination. The source is an adult in good health.

This sequence joins TRBV18 and TRBJ1-6; D ambiguous. The CDR3 spans 16 residues. The germline V gene has CDR1 KGHSH and CDR2 LQKENI. Trimming pared 3 bases from V and 11 bases from J, leaving 20 bases between. CDR3 DNA sequence: TGTGCCAGCTCACCGGTCGGGGAGTCCCTTTTGACACCCCTCCACTTT. It yields the protein CASSPVGESLLTPLHF.

The V gene is TRBV4-1, the J gene TRBJ2-3; D is tentatively TRBD1 or TRBD2 (5 bases each). With 0 bases removed from V and 8 bases from J, the gap between germline ends came to 15 bases. The CDR3 loop spans 15 amino acids. The germline CDR1 and CDR2 sequences are MGHRA and YSYEKL. CDR3 DNA sequence: TGCGCCAGCAGCCAAGAAGGGACGGGTCAGGGTACGCAGTATTTT. It specifies CASSQEGTGQGTQYF.

V gene TRBV7-3 combines with J gene TRBJ2-1; TRBD1 might be the D (6 bases). CDR1 is SGHTA and CDR2 is FQGTGA in the germline V gene. The CDR3 sequence is 16 residues long. Trimming shortened V by 1 base and J by 2 bases, and 12 bases separated the two germline ends. As DNA, the CDR3 is TGTGCCAGCAGCTTAAGCTCTGGGGGCGCCTACAATGAGCAGTTCTTC. It is translated as CASSLSSGGAYNEQFF.

The chain links TRBV6-6 to TRBJ1-5; D unresolved. Germline CDR1 is MNHNY and CDR2 is SVGAGI (reference sequence). Trimming cost V 2 bases and J 4 bases, with 6 bases left between them. The CDR3 extends over 13 amino acids. This CDR3 reads CASSYQLNQPQHF. The DNA of the CDR3 is TGTGCCAGCAGTTACCAACTGAATCAGCCCCAGCATTTT.

This clone has only one observation. The J gene is TRBJ2-7, the V gene TRBV6-1; perhaps TRBD1 as D (6 bases). Germline CDR1 reads MNHNS; CDR2 reads SASEGT. V was clipped by 1 base and J by 5 bases, with 15 bases between them. The CDR3 extends over 15 amino acids. The CDR3 region is CASSEVGQLVDEQYF. As DNA, the CDR3 is TGTGCCAGCAGTGAAGTTGGACAGCTCGTCGACGAGCAGTACTTC.